This note documents a single T cell receptor (beta chain) sequence. Its antigen is as yet unknown. This specimen comes from a study of post-analysis software for immune sequencing data. Overall study context: Both relapsing-remitting and secondary progressive multiple sclerosis featured among the disease courses, as did progressive-relapsing multiple sclerosis. Whole-study findings and limits: Among 4 or 5 TRBV segments more frequent in patients than controls were TRBV5-6, TRBV5-1 and TRBV20-1.

The germline CDR1 and CDR2 sequences are SEHNR and FQNEAQ (reference sequence). V lost 5 bases to trimming and J lost 4 bases; unmatched junction nucleotides: 5. The CDR3 contains 15 residues. Presence of unique molecular identifiers characterized the TCR beta cDNA libraries. T cells numbering roughly 1 to 10 million yielded 450,000 to 500,000 cDNA molecules. TCRdb reanalysed the PCR reads using MiXCR and keeps one entry per CDR3 protein. The data hold approximately 460,000 distinct CDR3 sequences, with less than 45% observed a single time. V usage is TRBV7-9 and J usage is TRBJ2-3, with TRBD2 matching over 11 bases. The receptor comes from a girl under 18 with multiple sclerosis. Material for sequencing was blood. This CDR3 is CASSQLAGDSDTQYF. In DNA, the CDR3 is TGTGCCAGCAGCCAACTAGCGGGAGACTCAGATACGCAGTATTTT.